The rows below give T cell receptor beta chains drawn from one sample of a study of cytomegalovirus exposure and HLA in healthy donors. Profiling relied on immunoSEQ multiplex PCR, and the TCRdb table lists in-frame clones only, not all of them. The repertoire has around 100,000 clones, roughly 75% of them found once; the top ten carry approximately 1.5%. Sequencing was done on a sample of PBMCs. The receptors were sampled from a woman in her thirties or forties in good health and CMV-seronegative. Both conserved end residues are part of each CDR3. Each record gives: J gene, V gene, clone size, CDR3 protein. The size field is filled for only some rows; it gives once, few, many or a size class.

>TRBJ2-5|TRBV18|-
CASSPRGPKETQYF
>TRBJ2-3|TRBV6-1|-
CASLRTGNTDTQYF
>TRBJ1-5|TRBV28|once
CASSRGSSGNQPQHF
>TRBJ2-7|TRBV4-2|-
CASSQEHREQYF
>TRBJ2-1|TRBV6-5|-
CASSNQAGGGQFF
>TRBJ2-2|TRBV7-9|-
CASSLYIAGSTGELFF
>TRBJ2-6|TRBV28|-
CASSLRDPSGANVLTF
>TRBJ2-3|TRBV27|-
CASSLLSAGAGTDTQYF
>TRBJ2-2|TRBV7-9|-
CASSFFQGAFTGELFF
>TRBJ2-6|TRBV10-3|-
CATGTDGSGANVLTF
>TRBJ2-2|TRBV5-4|-
CASSLDRGSLTGELFF
>TRBJ2-7|TRBV5-1|few
CASSQGDRDAYEQYF